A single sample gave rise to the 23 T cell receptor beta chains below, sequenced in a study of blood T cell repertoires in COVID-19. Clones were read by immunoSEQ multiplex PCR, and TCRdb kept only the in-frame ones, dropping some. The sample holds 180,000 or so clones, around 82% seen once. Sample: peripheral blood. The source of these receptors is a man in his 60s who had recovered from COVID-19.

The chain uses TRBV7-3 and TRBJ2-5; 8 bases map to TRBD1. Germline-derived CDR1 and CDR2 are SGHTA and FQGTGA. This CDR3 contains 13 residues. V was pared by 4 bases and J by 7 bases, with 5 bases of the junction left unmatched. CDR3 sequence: CASSSDREGTQYF. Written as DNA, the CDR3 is TGTGCCAGCAGCTCGGACAGGGAAGGGACCCAGTACTTC.

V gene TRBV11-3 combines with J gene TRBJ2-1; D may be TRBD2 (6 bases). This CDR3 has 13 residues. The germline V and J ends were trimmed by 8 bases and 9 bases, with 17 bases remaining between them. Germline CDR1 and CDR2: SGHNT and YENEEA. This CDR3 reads CASGRSGRGEQFF. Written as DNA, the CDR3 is TGTGCCAGCGGCCGATCCGGGAGAGGTGAGCAGTTCTTC.

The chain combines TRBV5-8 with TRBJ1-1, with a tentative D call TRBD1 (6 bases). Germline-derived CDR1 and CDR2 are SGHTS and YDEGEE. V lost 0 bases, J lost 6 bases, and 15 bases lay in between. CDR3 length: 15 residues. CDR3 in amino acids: CASSLVRAGAPEAFF. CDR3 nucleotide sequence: TGTGCCAGCAGCTTGGTACGGGCAGGGGCTCCTGAAGCTTTCTTT.

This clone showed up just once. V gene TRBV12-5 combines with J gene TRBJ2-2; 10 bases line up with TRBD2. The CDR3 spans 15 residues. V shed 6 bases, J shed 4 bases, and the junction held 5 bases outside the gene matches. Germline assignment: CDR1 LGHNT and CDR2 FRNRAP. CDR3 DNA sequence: TGTGCTAGTGGCCAGCGGGGGGGCCTCACCGGGGAGCTGTTTTTT. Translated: CASGQRGGLTGELFF. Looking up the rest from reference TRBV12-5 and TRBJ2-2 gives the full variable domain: DARVTQTPRHKVTEMGQEVTMRCQPILGHNTVFWYRQTMMQGLELLAYFRNRAPLDDSGMPKDRFSAEMPDATLATLKIQPSEPRDSAVYFCASGQRGGLTGELFFGEGSRLTVL.

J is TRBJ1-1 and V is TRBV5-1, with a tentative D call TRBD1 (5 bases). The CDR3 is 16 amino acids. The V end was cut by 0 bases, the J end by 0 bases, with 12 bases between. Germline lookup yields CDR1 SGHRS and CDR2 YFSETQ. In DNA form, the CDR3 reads TGCGCCAGCAGCTTGGCCGGGGGGTCCATGAACACTGAAGCTTTCTTT. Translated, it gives CASSLAGGSMNTEAFF. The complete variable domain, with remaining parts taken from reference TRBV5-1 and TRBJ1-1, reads KAGVTQTPRYLIKTRGQQVTLSCSPISGHRSVSWYQQTPGQGLQFLFEYFSETQRNKGNFPGRFSGRQFSNSRSEMNVSTLELGDSALYLCASSLAGGSMNTEAFFGQGTRLTVV.

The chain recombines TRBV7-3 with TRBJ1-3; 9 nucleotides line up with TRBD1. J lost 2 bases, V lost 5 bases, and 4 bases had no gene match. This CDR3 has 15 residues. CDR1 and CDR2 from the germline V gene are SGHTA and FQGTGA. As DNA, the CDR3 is TGTGCCAGCAGCCCAGGGACAGGGCCTGGAAACACCATATATTTT. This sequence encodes CASSPGTGPGNTIYF. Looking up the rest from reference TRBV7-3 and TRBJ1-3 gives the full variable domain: GAGVSQTPSNKVTEKGKYVELRCDPISGHTALYWYRQSLGQGPEFLIYFQGTGAADDSGLPNDRFFAVRPEGSVSTLKIQRTERGDSAVYLCASSPGTGPGNTIYFGEGSWLTVV.

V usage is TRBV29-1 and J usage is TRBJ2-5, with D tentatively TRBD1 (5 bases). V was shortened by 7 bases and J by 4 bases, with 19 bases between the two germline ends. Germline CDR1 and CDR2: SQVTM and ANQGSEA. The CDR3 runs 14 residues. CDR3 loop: CSAEDIRRRETQYF. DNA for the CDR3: TGCAGCGCCGAGGACATAAGGAGACGAGAGACCCAGTACTTC.

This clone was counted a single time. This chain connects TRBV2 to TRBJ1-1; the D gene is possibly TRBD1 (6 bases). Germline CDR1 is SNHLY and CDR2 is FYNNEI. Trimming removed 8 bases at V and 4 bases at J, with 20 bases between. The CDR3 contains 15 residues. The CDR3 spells CASQLNRVGSTEAFF. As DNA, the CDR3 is TGTGCCAGCCAGCTGAACAGGGTTGGGTCCACTGAAGCTTTCTTT. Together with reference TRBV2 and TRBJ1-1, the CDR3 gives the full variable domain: EPEVTQTPSHQVTQMGQEVILRCVPISNHLYFYWYRQILGQKVEFLVSFYNNEISEKSEIFDDQFSVERPDGSNFTLKIRSTKLEDSAMYFCASQLNRVGSTEAFFGQGTRLTVV.

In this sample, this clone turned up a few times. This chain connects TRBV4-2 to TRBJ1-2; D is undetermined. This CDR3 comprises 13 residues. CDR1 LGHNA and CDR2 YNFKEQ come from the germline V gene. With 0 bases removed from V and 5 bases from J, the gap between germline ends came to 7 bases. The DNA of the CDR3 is TGTGCCAGCAGCCAAGACTTAGAATATGGCTACACCTTC. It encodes CASSQDLEYGYTF.

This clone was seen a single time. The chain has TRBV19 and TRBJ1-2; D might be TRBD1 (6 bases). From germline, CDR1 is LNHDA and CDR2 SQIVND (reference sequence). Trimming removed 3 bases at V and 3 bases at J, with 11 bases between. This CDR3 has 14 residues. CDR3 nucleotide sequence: TGTGCCAGTAGTATCCTGGGACACGACTATGGCTACACCTTC. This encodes CASSILGHDYGYTF.

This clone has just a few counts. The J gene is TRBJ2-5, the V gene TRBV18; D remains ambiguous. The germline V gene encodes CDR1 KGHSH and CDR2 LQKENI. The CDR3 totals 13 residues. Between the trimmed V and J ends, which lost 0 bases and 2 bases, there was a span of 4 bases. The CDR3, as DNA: TGTGCCAGCTCACCACCGAGTCAAGAGACCCAGTACTTC. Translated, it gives CASSPPSQETQYF.

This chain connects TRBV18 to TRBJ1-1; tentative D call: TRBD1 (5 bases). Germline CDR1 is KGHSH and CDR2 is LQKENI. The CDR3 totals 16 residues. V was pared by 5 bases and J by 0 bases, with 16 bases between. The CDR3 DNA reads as TGTGCCAGCTCATTTTCCTCCGCGACAGTGAACACTGAAGCTTTCTTT. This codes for CASSFSSATVNTEAFF.

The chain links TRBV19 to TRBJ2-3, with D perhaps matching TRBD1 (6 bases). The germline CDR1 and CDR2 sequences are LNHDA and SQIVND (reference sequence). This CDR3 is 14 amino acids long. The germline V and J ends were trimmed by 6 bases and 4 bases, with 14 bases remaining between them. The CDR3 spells CASSYRVGADTQYF. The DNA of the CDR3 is TGTGCCAGTAGCTACAGGGTAGGGGCAGATACGCAGTATTTT.

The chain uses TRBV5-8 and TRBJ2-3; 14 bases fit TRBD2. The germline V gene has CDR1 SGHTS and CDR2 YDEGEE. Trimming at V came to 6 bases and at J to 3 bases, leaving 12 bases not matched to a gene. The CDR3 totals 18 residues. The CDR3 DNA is TGTGCCAGCAACTTTCTGGGCCGACTAGCGGGGGGGACAGATACGCAGTATTTT. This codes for CASNFLGRLAGGTDTQYF.

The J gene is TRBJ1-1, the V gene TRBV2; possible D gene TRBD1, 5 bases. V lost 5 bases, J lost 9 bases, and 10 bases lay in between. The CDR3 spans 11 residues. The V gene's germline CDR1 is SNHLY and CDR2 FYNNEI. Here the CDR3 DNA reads TGTGCCAGCAGTTATGACAGACAAGCTTTCTTT. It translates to CASSYDRQAFF.

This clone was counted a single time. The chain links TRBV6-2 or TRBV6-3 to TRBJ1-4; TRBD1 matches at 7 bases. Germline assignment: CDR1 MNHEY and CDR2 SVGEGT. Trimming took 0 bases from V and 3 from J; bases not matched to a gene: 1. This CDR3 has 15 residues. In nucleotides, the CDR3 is TGTGCCAGCAGTTACTCGGGGACAGCTAATGAAAAACTGTTTTTT. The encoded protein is CASSYSGTANEKLFF.

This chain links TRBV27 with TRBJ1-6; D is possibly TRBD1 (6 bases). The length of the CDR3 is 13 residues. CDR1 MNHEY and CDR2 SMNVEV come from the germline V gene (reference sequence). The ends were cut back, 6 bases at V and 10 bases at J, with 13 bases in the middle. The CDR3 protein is CASRSTGPSPLHF. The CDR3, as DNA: TGTGCCAGCAGGTCGACAGGACCCTCACCCCTCCACTTT.

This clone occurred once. As DNA, the CDR3 is TGTGCCAGCAGCGGGCTACAGGGCTACGAGCAGTACTTC. This codes for CASSGLQGYEQYF. The chain carries TRBV9 and TRBJ2-7, with D possibly TRBD1 on 6 matching bases. The germline V gene encodes CDR1 SGDLS and CDR2 YYNGEE. The CDR3 has 13 amino acids. The ends were cut back, 3 bases at V and 3 bases at J, with 10 bases in the middle.

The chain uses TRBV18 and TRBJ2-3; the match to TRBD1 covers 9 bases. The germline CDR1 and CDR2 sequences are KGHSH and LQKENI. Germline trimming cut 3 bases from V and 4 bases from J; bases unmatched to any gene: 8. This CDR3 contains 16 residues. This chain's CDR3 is CASSPLGQGRADTQYF. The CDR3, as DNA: TGTGCCAGCTCACCCTTGGGACAGGGTAGGGCAGATACGCAGTATTTT.

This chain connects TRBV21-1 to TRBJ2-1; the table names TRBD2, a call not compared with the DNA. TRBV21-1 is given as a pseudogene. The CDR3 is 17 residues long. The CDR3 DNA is TGTGCCAGCAGCAAAAAGGGGCTAGCGGGGGGTAACAATGAGCAGTTCTTC. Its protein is CASSKKGLAGGNNEQFF.

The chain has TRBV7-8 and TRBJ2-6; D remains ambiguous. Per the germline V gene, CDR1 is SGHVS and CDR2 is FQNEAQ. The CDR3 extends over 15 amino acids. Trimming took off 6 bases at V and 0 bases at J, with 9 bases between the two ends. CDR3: CASSFSVSGANVLTF. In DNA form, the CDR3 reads TGTGCCAGCAGTTTTTCAGTCTCTGGGGCCAACGTCCTGACTTTC. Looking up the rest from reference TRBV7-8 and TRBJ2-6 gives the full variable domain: GAGVSQSPRYKVAKRGQDVALRCDPISGHVSLFWYQQALGQGPEFLTYFQNEAQLDKSGLPSDRFFAERPEGSVSTLKIQRTQQEDSAVYLCASSFSVSGANVLTFGAGSRLTVL.

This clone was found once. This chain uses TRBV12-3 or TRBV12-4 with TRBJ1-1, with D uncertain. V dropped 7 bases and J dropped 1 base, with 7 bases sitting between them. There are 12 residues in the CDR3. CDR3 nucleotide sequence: TGTGCCAGCAACCTCAGGAACACTGAAGCTTTCTTT. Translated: CASNLRNTEAFF.

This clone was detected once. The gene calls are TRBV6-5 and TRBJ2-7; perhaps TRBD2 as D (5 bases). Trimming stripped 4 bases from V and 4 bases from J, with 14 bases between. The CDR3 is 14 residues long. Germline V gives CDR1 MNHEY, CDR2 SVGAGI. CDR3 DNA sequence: TGTGCCAGCAGTTTGACCGGGATCCATTACGAGCAGTACTTC. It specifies CASSLTGIHYEQYF.